This TCR beta chain emerged from a study of CD8+ T cells in alopecia areata. Isolation of CD4+ and CD8+ T cells from PBMCs was achieved by sorting. V lost 1 base to trimming and J lost 1 base, with 19 bases between them. This CDR3 has 17 amino acids. From germline, CDR1 is SQVTM and CDR2 ANQGSEA. cDNA reverse transcribed from extracted RNA served as the sequencing template. Sequencing was performed with immunoSEQ multiplex PCR; in TCRdb, only in-frame clones are kept and a portion is missing. The profile shows 100,000 to 120,000 clones, under 65% of them singletons. The sample was NKG2D-low CD8+ T cells sorted from blood. This clonotype was sampled from a human donor with alopecia areata. The chain recombines TRBV29-1 with TRBJ1-1, with D maybe TRBD1 (5 bases). As DNA, the CDR3 is TGCAGCGTTGAAGCACAGGCCCCTCGAACAAAGAACACTGAAGCTTTCTTT. Amino acid sequence: CSVEAQAPRTKNTEAFF.